The 3 T cell receptor beta chains in this list originate from one sample, sequenced in a study of T cells in Graves' hyperthyroidism and ophthalmopathy (dated by TCRdb to between 2017 and 2020). Library method: multiplex PCR. Sequencing relied on an Illumina HiSeq 2000. Amplification of TCR beta CDR3 regions was carried out from RNA transcripts. The first round of RT-PCR for the TCR CDR3 was performed with the HTBI primer set and the Qiagen OneStep RT-PCR kit. The raw public data were reprocessed by TCRdb itself: fastp quality trimming at Q25, MiXCR clonotype calling, in-frame beta chains only. Each record represents a unique CDR3 protein, reported with the most common genes and DNA among its rows. The table for this sample lists under 550,000 distinct CDR3 sequences; roughly an eighth of them were counted only once. 5% to 6% of the sample goes to the ten largest clones. Source material: blood. Receptor source: a woman in her late teens or twenties with Graves' hyperthyroidism.

As concerns this clonotype: Germline and junction disagree at one end, which may indicate a read error. The genes are TRBV3-1 and TRBJ2-1; 9 bases are a match to TRBD2. The CDR3 sequence is 12 residues long. Germline V gene lookup returns CDR1 LGHDT and CDR2 YNNKEL (reference sequence). The DNA for the CDR3 is TGTGCCAGCAGCTTAGCCGGGACTAGCAAAATCTTC. It translates to CASSLAGTSKIF.

This clonotype was seen at least ten times. The gene calls are TRBV30 and TRBJ2-5, with D possibly being TRBD2 (7 bases). The CDR3 spans 13 residues. CDR1 GTSNPN and CDR2 SVGIG come from the germline V gene (reference sequence). V shed 2 bases and J shed 4 bases, with 11 bases lying between them. The CDR3 DNA reads as TGTGCCTGGAGTTTGGGGGGGCGAGAGACCCAGTACTTC. Amino acid sequence: CAWSLGGRETQYF.

This clonotype was found many times. The chain carries TRBV28 and TRBJ2-1; tentatively, D is TRBD1 or TRBD2 (5 bases each). Trimming removed 2 bases from V and 0 bases from J, with 11 bases in between. The CDR3 consists of 16 residues. Per germline, CDR1 MDHEN and CDR2 SYDVKM. The CDR3 DNA is TGTGCCAGCAGTTTAAATGAGGGGAGCTCCTACAATGAGCAGTTCTTC. Residues: CASSLNEGSSYNEQFF.